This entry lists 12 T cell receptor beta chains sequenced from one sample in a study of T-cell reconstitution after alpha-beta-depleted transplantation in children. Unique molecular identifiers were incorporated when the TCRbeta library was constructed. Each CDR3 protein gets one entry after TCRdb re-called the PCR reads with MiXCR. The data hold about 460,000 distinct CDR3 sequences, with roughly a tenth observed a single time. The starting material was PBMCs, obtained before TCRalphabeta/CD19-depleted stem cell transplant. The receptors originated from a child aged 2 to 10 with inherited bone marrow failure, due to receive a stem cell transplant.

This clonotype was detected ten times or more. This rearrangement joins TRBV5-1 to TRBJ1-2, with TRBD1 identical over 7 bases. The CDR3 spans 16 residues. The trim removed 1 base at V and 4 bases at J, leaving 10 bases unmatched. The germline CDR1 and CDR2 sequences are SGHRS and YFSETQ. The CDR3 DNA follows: TGCGCCAGCAGCTTGCGGGCCGAGACAGGGACCTATGGCTACACCTTC. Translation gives CASSLRAETGTYGYTF.

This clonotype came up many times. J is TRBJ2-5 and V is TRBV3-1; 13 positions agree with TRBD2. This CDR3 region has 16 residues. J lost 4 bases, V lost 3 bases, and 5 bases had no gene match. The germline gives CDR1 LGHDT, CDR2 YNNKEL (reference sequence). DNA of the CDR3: TGTGCCAGCAGCCACGGGGGACTAGCGGGACTAGAGACCCAGTACTTC. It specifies CASSHGGLAGLETQYF.

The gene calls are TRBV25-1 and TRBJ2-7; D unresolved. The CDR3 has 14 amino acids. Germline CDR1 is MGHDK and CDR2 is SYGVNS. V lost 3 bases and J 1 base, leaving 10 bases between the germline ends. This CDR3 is CASSDSGASYEQYF. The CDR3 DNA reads TGTGCCAGCAGTGATTCTGGCGCTTCCTACGAGCAGTACTTC.

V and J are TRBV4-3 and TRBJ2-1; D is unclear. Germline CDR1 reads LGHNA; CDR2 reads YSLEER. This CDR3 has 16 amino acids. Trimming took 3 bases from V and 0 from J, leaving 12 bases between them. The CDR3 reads CASSHPPRNSYNEQFF. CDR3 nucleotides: TGCGCCAGCAGCCACCCTCCTAGAAACTCCTACAATGAGCAGTTCTTC.

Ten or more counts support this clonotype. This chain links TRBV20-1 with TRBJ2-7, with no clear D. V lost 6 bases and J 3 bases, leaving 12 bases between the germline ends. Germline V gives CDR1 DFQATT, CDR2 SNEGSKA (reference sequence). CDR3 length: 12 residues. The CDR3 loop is CSALGRNYEQYF. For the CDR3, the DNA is TGCAGTGCCCTAGGACGGAACTACGAGCAGTACTTC.

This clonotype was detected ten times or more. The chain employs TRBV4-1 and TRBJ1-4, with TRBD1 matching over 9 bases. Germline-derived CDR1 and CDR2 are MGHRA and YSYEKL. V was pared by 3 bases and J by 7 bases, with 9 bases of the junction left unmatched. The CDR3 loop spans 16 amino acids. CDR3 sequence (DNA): TGCGCCAGCAGCCACCCGGCCCGGGACAGGGCTGAAAAACTGTTTTTT. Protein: CASSHPARDRAEKLFF.

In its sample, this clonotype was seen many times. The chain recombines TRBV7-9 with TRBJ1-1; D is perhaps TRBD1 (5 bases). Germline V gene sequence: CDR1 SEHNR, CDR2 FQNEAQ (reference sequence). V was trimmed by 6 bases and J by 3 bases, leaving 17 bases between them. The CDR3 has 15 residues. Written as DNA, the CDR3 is TGTGCCAGCAGGCAGGGATGGGGGATTGACACTGAAGCTTTCTTT. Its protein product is CASRQGWGIDTEAFF.

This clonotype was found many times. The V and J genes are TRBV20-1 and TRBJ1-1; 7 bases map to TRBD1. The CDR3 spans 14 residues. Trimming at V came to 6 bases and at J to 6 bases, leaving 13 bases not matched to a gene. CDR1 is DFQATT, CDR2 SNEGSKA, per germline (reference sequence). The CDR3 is CSASRGLRSAEAFF. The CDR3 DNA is TGCAGTGCCTCCAGGGGGTTGAGAAGCGCTGAAGCTTTCTTT.

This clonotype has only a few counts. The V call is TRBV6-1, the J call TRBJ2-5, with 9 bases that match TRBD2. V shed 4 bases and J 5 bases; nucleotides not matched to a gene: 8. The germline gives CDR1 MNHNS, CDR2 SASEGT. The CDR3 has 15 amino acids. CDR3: CASSGLADFGETQYF. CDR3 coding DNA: TGTGCCAGCAGTGGACTAGCGGACTTCGGTGAGACCCAGTACTTC.

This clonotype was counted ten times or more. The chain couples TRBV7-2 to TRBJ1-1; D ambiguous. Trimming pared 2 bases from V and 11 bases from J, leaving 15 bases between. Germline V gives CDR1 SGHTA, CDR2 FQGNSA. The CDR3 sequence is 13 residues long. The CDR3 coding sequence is TGTGCCAGCAGCTTACCCCACTTACCCCTGGCTTTCTTT. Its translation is CASSLPHLPLAFF.

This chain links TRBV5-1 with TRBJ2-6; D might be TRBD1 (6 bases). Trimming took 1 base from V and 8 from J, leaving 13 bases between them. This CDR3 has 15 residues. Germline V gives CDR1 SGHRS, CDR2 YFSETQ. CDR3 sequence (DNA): TGCGCCAGCAGCTTGCCTACAGGGCCCACCAACGTCCTGACTTTC. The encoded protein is CASSLPTGPTNVLTF. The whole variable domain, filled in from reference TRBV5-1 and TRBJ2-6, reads KAGVTQTPRYLIKTRGQQVTLSCSPISGHRSVSWYQQTPGQGLQFLFEYFSETQRNKGNFPGRFSGRQFSNSRSEMNVSTLELGDSALYLCASSLPTGPTNVLTFGAGSRLTVL.

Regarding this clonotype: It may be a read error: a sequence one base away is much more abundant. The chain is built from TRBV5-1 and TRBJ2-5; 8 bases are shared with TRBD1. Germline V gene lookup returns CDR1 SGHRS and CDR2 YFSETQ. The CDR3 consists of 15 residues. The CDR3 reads CASGLGDRYRETQYF. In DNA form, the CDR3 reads TGCGCCAGCGGCTTAGGGGACAGGTATCGAGAGACCCAGTACTTC.